This T cell receptor (beta chain) was retrieved from a study of blood T cells in healthy people across ages. Turning to this clonotype: Its target is not known.

Through a sample-barcoded 5' primer and a J-beta primer mix, a second PCR was run for about 6 to 12 cycles. Each CDR3 protein is one row after TCRdb ran MiXCR on the 5' RACE reads. The data hold 1,100,000 or so distinct CDR3 sequences, with over 35% observed a single time. Study-level results: As age increased, TCR beta diversity per million T cells fell in a roughly linear fashion.

The CDR3 covers 14 residues. The germline gives CDR1 MNHEY, CDR2 SVGAGI. The ends were cut back, 7 bases at V and 6 bases at J, with 16 bases in the middle. Sequences were obtained from blood. The chain links TRBV6-5 to TRBJ2-1, with D possibly being TRBD1 (5 bases). This TCR derives from a woman aged 55-70 years in good health. The DNA for the CDR3 is TGTGCCAGCACCCTAACCACAGGAGCCAATGAGCAGTTCTTC. This sequence encodes CASTLTTGANEQFF.